The 23 T cell receptor beta chains given below trace back to one sample, sequenced in a study of OX40 agonist ivuxolimab in advanced cancers. Clones were sequenced by immunoSEQ multiplex PCR, and TCRdb holds only the in-frame ones, with some missing. Here the sample spans 74,000 or so clones, roughly 87% being singletons. The sample here was CD4+ or CD8+ T cells sorted from blood, taken in a trial of the OX40 agonist ivuxolimab. The receptors were gathered from an adult with an advanced solid tumor such as melanoma, head and neck, liver or kidney cancer.

The rearrangement uses TRBV6-6 and TRBJ2-7, with D perhaps matching TRBD1 (6 bases). The CDR3 consists of 14 residues. Germline V lookup: CDR1 MNHNY, CDR2 SVGAGI (reference sequence). V dropped 4 bases and J dropped 2 bases, with 12 bases sitting between them. CDR3 region: CASSSYRDTYEQYF. The CDR3 DNA follows: TGTGCCAGCAGTTCCTACCGGGACACCTACGAGCAGTACTTC.

The gene calls are TRBV5-1 and TRBJ1-5; TRBD1 is a possible D gene (5 bases). Per germline, CDR1 SGHRS and CDR2 YFSETQ. The CDR3 runs 14 residues. V shed 0 bases and J shed 9 bases, with 13 bases lying between them. The CDR3 protein is CASSLDGGSGPQHF. Written as DNA, the CDR3 is TGCGCCAGCAGCTTGGACGGGGGTTCGGGGCCCCAGCATTTT.

This chain links TRBV5-1 with TRBJ2-3; D ambiguous. This CDR3 is built from 11 residues. Trimming took 0 bases from V and 6 from J, leaving 2 bases between them. Germline V CDR1 and CDR2: SGHRS, YFSETQ. The CDR3 region is CASSLGDTQYF. The CDR3 DNA is TGCGCCAGCAGCTTGGGGGATACGCAGTATTTT.

This chain uses TRBV5-6 with TRBJ1-2, with a tentative D call TRBD1 (6 bases). Germline V lookup: CDR1 SGHDT, CDR2 YYEEEE. This CDR3 contains 16 residues. With 6 bases removed from V and 2 bases from J, the gap between germline ends came to 20 bases. The CDR3 loop is CASKPGQMKPNYGYTF. The CDR3 DNA sequence: TGTGCCAGCAAACCGGGACAAATGAAGCCGAACTATGGCTACACCTTC. The whole variable domain, filled in from reference TRBV5-6 and TRBJ1-2, reads DAGVTQSPTHLIKTRGQQVTLRCSPKSGHDTVSWYQQALGQGPQFIFQYYEEEERQRGNFPDRFSGHQFPNYSSELNVNALLLGDSALYLCASKPGQMKPNYGYTFGSGTRLTVV.

A word on this clone: Other DNA sequences of this sample code for an identical CDR3. The chain uses TRBV5-1 and TRBJ2-3; D is unresolved. Trimming pared 2 bases from V and 1 base from J, leaving 11 bases between. The CDR3 is 15 residues long. Germline lookup yields CDR1 SGHRS and CDR2 YFSETQ. The CDR3 sequence: CASSFGGLGTDTQYF. Here the CDR3 DNA reads TGCGCCAGCAGCTTTGGTGGGTTGGGCACAGATACGCAGTATTTT.

The V and J genes are TRBV25-1 and TRBJ2-7; D gene unclear. Germline-derived CDR1 and CDR2 are MGHDK and SYGVNS. V was shortened by 8 bases and J by 2 bases, with 13 bases between the two germline ends. The CDR3 is 13 amino acids. The CDR3 spells CASQSRNAYEQYF. DNA for the CDR3: TGTGCCAGCCAATCCCGGAACGCCTACGAGCAGTACTTC.

Points on this clone: This CDR3 is missing its conserved last phenylalanine or tryptophan, likely due to a read error. The rearrangement links TRBV19 to TRBJ1-2; TRBD1 might be the D (6 bases). Germline V CDR1 and CDR2: LNHDA, SQIVND (reference sequence). V gave up 7 bases and J gave up 8 bases, with 23 bases separating them. The CDR3 totals 15 residues. The CDR3 reads CASTSWTDEQGGYTL. CDR3 nucleotides: TGTGCCAGTACCTCCTGGACAGACGAGCAGGGGGGCTACACCCTC.

The sample holds one count of this clone. J is TRBJ1-1 and V is TRBV6-4; possibly TRBD1 for D (5 bases). Trimming took off 9 bases at V and 12 bases at J, with 14 bases between the two ends. This CDR3 comprises 10 residues. Germline CDR1 and CDR2: MRHNA and SNTAGT. As DNA, the CDR3 is TGTGCCAGGGGTGGGGCCCGGACTTTCTTT. This translates into CARGGARTFF.

This rearrangement joins TRBV7-2 to TRBJ2-7, with 10 positions matching TRBD1. V lost 4 bases and J lost 5; bases outside the gene matches: 11. Per the germline V gene, CDR1 is SGHTA and CDR2 is FQGNSA. The length of the CDR3 is 16 residues. The CDR3, as DNA: TGTGCCAGCAGCTCAGGCCAGACAGGGGGCAACCACGAGCAGTACTTC. Translation: CASSSGQTGGNHEQYF.

J is TRBJ2-7 and V is TRBV28; the D is unclear. Trimming left V 3 bases short and J 0 bases short, with 15 bases between. The CDR3 is made up of 16 amino acids. The germline gives CDR1 MDHEN, CDR2 SYDVKM. CDR3 nucleotides: TGTGCCAGCAGTTTGGCCCCCGGAATGCTCTCCTACGAGCAGTACTTC. Encoded protein: CASSLAPGMLSYEQYF.

The J gene is TRBJ2-7, the V gene TRBV7-2; 9 bases align to TRBD2. Germline lookup yields CDR1 SGHTA and CDR2 FQGNSA. The CDR3 loop spans 15 amino acids. V shed 3 bases, J shed 7 bases, and the junction held 10 bases outside the gene matches. The CDR3 region is CASSLYWTSDWEQYF. The DNA of the CDR3 is TGTGCCAGCAGCTTGTACTGGACTAGCGATTGGGAGCAGTACTTC.

The chain's CDR3 is CASSLTGEAFF. The CDR3 DNA is TGTGCCAGTAGTTTAACAGGTGAAGCTTTCTTT. The V call is TRBV19, the J call TRBJ1-1, with D maybe TRBD1 (5 bases). This CDR3 region has 11 residues. V was trimmed by 5 bases and J by 7 bases, leaving 8 bases between them. CDR1 and CDR2 from the germline V gene are LNHDA and SQIVND (reference sequence).

The chain carries TRBV28 and TRBJ1-1, with D hard to call. Germline lookup yields CDR1 MDHEN and CDR2 SYDVKM. Between the trimmed V and J ends, which lost 6 bases and 1 base, there was a span of 9 bases. The CDR3 is 13 residues long. DNA of the CDR3: TGTGCCAGCAGCCCAGGACGGAACACTGAAGCTTTCTTT. Translating gives CASSPGRNTEAFF. Full variable domain (remainder filled in from reference TRBV28 and TRBJ1-1): DVKVTQSSRYLVKRTGEKVFLECVQDMDHENMFWYRQDPGLGLRLIYFSYDVKMKEKGDIPEGYSVSREKKERFSLILESASTNQTSMYLCASSPGRNTEAFFGQGTRLTVV.

The chain links TRBV7-8 to TRBJ2-2, with TRBD1 matching over 8 bases. The length of the CDR3 is 16 residues. CDR1 SGHVS and CDR2 FQNEAQ come from the germline V gene. With V trimmed by 5 bases and J by 4 bases, 9 bases remained unmatched. This CDR3 is CASSPRTGRSTGELFF. The CDR3 region has the DNA TGTGCCAGCAGCCCACGGACAGGGAGGAGCACCGGGGAGCTGTTTTTT.

The chain carries TRBV6-5 and TRBJ2-3; the D is unclear. From germline, CDR1 is MNHEY and CDR2 SVGAGI. The CDR3 runs 14 residues. Trimming stripped 0 bases from V and 12 bases from J, with 16 bases between. The CDR3 DNA reads TGTGCCAGCAGTTACTCGTCTCTCGCTAGTCGTCAGTATTTT. This translates into CASSYSSLASRQYF.

V usage is TRBV28 and J usage is TRBJ2-2; 8 bases fit TRBD2. Trimming took 8 bases from V and 7 from J; bases not matched to a gene: 12. CDR1 MDHEN and CDR2 SYDVKM come from the germline V gene. CDR3 length: 15 residues. CDR3 bases: TGTGCCAGCGGCCGGAGCGGGAGCTTATACGGGGAGCTGTTTTTT. Its protein product is CASGRSGSLYGELFF.

The V and J genes are TRBV4-1 and TRBJ2-1; TRBD2 aligns across 10 bases. The length of the CDR3 is 17 residues. V shed 1 base, J shed 1 base, and the junction held 4 bases outside the gene matches. Germline CDR1 reads MGHRA; CDR2 reads YSYEKL. CDR3 amino acids: CASSQGTSGPSYNEQFF. For the CDR3, the DNA is TGCGCCAGCAGCCAAGGGACTAGCGGCCCTTCCTACAATGAGCAGTTCTTC.

The chain couples TRBV29-1 to TRBJ1-3; weak D call: TRBD1 (6 bases). The CDR3 consists of 14 residues. Germline loops: CDR1 SQVTM, CDR2 ANQGSEA. V was trimmed by 7 bases and J by 4 bases, leaving 17 bases between them. Here the CDR3 DNA reads TGCAGCGCCCGACACAGGGACCCAGGAAACACCATATATTTT. The encoded protein is CSARHRDPGNTIYF.

This chain joins TRBV6-5 and TRBJ1-3; no clear D. CDR3 length: 15 amino acids. Trimming shortened V by 6 bases and J by 1 base, and 13 bases separated the two germline ends. From germline, CDR1 is MNHEY and CDR2 SVGAGI. The CDR3 spells CASSSPLKSGNTIYF. The CDR3 DNA follows: TGTGCCAGCAGCTCCCCGCTTAAATCTGGAAACACCATATATTTT.

This chain joins TRBV7-9 and TRBJ2-7, with TRBD1 identical over 8 bases. Germline V gene lookup returns CDR1 SEHNR and CDR2 FQNEAQ (reference sequence). V shed 4 bases and J 6 bases; nucleotides not matched to a gene: 5. There are 13 residues in the CDR3. The CDR3 nucleotides are TGTGCCAGCAGCTGGGACAGGATATCCGAGCAGTACTTC. Translation gives CASSWDRISEQYF.

V is TRBV10-3 and J is TRBJ2-7; the match to TRBD1 covers 8 bases. The V segment lost 6 bases and the J segment 0 bases; nucleotides outside the gene matches: 7. The CDR3 length is 15 residues. In germline, CDR1 is ENHRY, CDR2 SYGVKD. CDR3 sequence (DNA): TGTGCCATCAGCTTTTCCGGGACAGGCTCCTACGAGCAGTACTTC. Translating it yields CAISFSGTGSYEQYF.

The V gene is TRBV5-4, the J gene TRBJ2-1; 8 bases agree with TRBD2. V gave up 6 bases and J gave up 1 base; unmatched junction bases: 3. The CDR3 is made up of 14 amino acids. From germline, CDR1 is SGHNT and CDR2 YYREEE (reference sequence). In DNA, the CDR3 is TGTGCCAGCAACCAGCGGGAGTCCTACAATGAGCAGTTCTTC. This translates into CASNQRESYNEQFF.

The chain couples TRBV11-3 to TRBJ2-5; 12 nucleotides match TRBD1. Germline CDR1 and CDR2: SGHNT and YENEEA. The junction had 10 bases not matched to a gene; V was cut back by 1 base and J by 7 bases. The CDR3 loop spans 17 amino acids. CDR3 residues: CASSLVGGQGASRTQYF. The CDR3 DNA sequence: TGTGCCAGCAGCTTAGTAGGGGGACAGGGGGCTTCGCGGACCCAGTACTTC.